The rows below give T cell receptor beta chains drawn from one sample of a study of beta chain features in type 1 diabetes. Profiled with immunoSEQ multiplex PCR; TCRdb holds only in-frame clones, not every one. The sample carries about 700,000 clones, 13% recorded once. The sample was naive CD4+ T cells from blood. These receptors were taken from a man in his late teens or twenties with type 1 diabetes. Each CDR3 is given with its conserved first and last residue. The D gene is left open where the match is weak. Clone size, where shown, is once, few, many, or a class for clones that have expanded.

v_call: TRBV18
j_call: TRBJ1-1
clone_size: -
d_call: -
cdr3_nt: TGTGCCAGCTCACCCACCCTTGCGTTGGGTACTGAAGCTTTCTTT
cdr3_aa: CASSPTLALGTEAFF

v_call: TRBV7-8
j_call: TRBJ1-5
clone_size: few
d_call: -
cdr3_nt: TGTGCCAGCAGCTTAGGGGGGGCTCAGCCCCAGCATTTT
cdr3_aa: CASSLGGAQPQHF

v_call: TRBV19
j_call: TRBJ2-1
clone_size: -
d_call: TRBD2
cdr3_nt: TGTGCCAGTACTCCAGGAACTAGCGGGGGGGCTTTCAATGAGCAGTTCTTC
cdr3_aa: CASTPGTSGGAFNEQFF

v_call: TRBV19
j_call: TRBJ1-1
clone_size: -
d_call: TRBD1
cdr3_nt: TGTGCCAGTAGTAGAGGGACAGCTGTGGCTGAAGCTTTCTTT
cdr3_aa: CASSRGTAVAEAFF

v_call: TRBV27
j_call: TRBJ2-3
clone_size: few
d_call: TRBD2
cdr3_nt: TGTGCCAGCAGTTTATATAGCGGGGGGTTCGCGGATACGCAGTATTTT
cdr3_aa: CASSLYSGGFADTQYF

v_call: TRBV30
j_call: TRBJ1-1
clone_size: -
d_call: -
cdr3_nt: TGTGCCTGGAGTGTACCCGGTTTGGGCACTGAAGCTTTCTTT
cdr3_aa: CAWSVPGLGTEAFF

v_call: TRBV5-1
j_call: TRBJ1-4
clone_size: few
d_call: TRBD1
cdr3_nt: TGCGCCAGCAGCCACGACAGGGGGGACGAAAAACTGTTTTTT
cdr3_aa: CASSHDRGDEKLFF

v_call: TRBV9
j_call: TRBJ2-7
clone_size: few
d_call: TRBD2
cdr3_nt: TGTGCCAGCAGCGTAGCTACACCGACTAGCGGGGGGAACATAGTTAAGTACTTC
cdr3_aa: CASSVATPTSGGNIVKYF

v_call: TRBV7-9
j_call: TRBJ2-5
clone_size: -
d_call: -
cdr3_nt: TGTGCCAGCAGCCTACCATGGGAAGAGACCCAGTACTTC
cdr3_aa: CASSLPWEETQYF

v_call: TRBV7-3
j_call: TRBJ1-1
clone_size: -
d_call: -
cdr3_nt: TGTGCCAGCAGCTTAGCGGCGGGACCGCCCACTGAAGCTTTCTTT
cdr3_aa: CASSLAAGPPTEAFF

v_call: TRBV7-7
j_call: TRBJ2-5
clone_size: -
d_call: -
cdr3_nt: TGTGCCAGCAGCTTAGGTGCGGGGGCCGGGGCACAAGAGACCCAGTACTTC
cdr3_aa: CASSLGAGAGAQETQYF

v_call: TRBV30
j_call: TRBJ2-1
clone_size: few
d_call: -
cdr3_nt: TGTGCCTGCCAAACAGCCTCCTACAATGAGCAGTTCTTC
cdr3_aa: CACQTASYNEQFF

v_call: TRBV7-3
j_call: TRBJ1-5
clone_size: few
d_call: TRBD1
cdr3_nt: TGTGCCAGCAGCAACCGACAGGGCCAGCCCCAGCATTTT
cdr3_aa: CASSNRQGQPQHF

v_call: TRBV29-1
j_call: TRBJ1-3
clone_size: -
d_call: -
cdr3_nt: TGCAGCGCCCAGTTGGGGGCTGGAAACACCATATATTTT
cdr3_aa: CSAQLGAGNTIYF

v_call: TRBV5-4
j_call: TRBJ2-7
clone_size: -
d_call: -
cdr3_nt: TGTGCCAGCAGCTTTGAGGGTAATTACGAGCAGTACTTC
cdr3_aa: CASSFEGNYEQYF

v_call: TRBV6-5
j_call: TRBJ2-7
clone_size: -
d_call: TRBD2
cdr3_nt: TGTGCCAGCATTGGACTAGACGAGCAGTACTTC
cdr3_aa: CASIGLDEQYF

v_call: TRBV29-1
j_call: TRBJ2-7
clone_size: few
d_call: -
cdr3_nt: TGCAGCGTTCTCAGGGAATCCTACGAGCAGTACTTC
cdr3_aa: CSVLRESYEQYF

v_call: TRBV5-1
j_call: TRBJ2-2
clone_size: few
d_call: -
cdr3_nt: TGCGCCAGCAGCTCTGGCGGGGAGCTGTTTTTT
cdr3_aa: CASSSGGELFF

v_call: TRBV5-6
j_call: TRBJ1-5
clone_size: few
d_call: -
cdr3_nt: TGTGCCAGCAGCCAAGCCACTTCTAGCAATCAGCCCCAGCATTTT
cdr3_aa: CASSQATSSNQPQHF

v_call: TRBV5-1
j_call: TRBJ2-1
clone_size: few
d_call: -
cdr3_nt: TGCGCCAGCAGCCCAGTAGCGGTGAGCTCCTACAATGAGCAGTTCTTC
cdr3_aa: CASSPVAVSSYNEQFF

v_call: TRBV5-1
j_call: TRBJ2-2
clone_size: -
d_call: -
cdr3_nt: TGCGCCAGCAGCTTGGACGCAGGGAACACCGGGGAGCTGTTTTTT
cdr3_aa: CASSLDAGNTGELFF

v_call: TRBV29-1
j_call: TRBJ1-5
clone_size: few
d_call: -
cdr3_nt: TGCAGCGTTGCGATACAGGATAGCAATCAGCCCCAGCATTTT
cdr3_aa: CSVAIQDSNQPQHF

v_call: TRBV13
j_call: TRBJ1-4
clone_size: -
d_call: -
cdr3_nt: TGTGCCAGCAGCTTATACCCGGGAACTAATGAAAAACTGTTTTTT
cdr3_aa: CASSLYPGTNEKLFF

v_call: TRBV4-1
j_call: TRBJ2-2
clone_size: few
d_call: TRBD2
cdr3_nt: TGCGCCAGCAGCCAAGGACTAGCGGGGAACACCGGGGAGCTGTTTTTT
cdr3_aa: CASSQGLAGNTGELFF

v_call: TRBV19
j_call: TRBJ1-5
clone_size: -
d_call: -
cdr3_nt: TGTGCCAGTACCCGGGACGGAAACGGCAAGCCCCAGCATTTT
cdr3_aa: CASTRDGNGKPQHF

v_call: TRBV30
j_call: TRBJ1-1
clone_size: -
d_call: -
cdr3_nt: TGTGCCTGGAGTACGATTCGGCTCACTGAAGCTTTCTTT
cdr3_aa: CAWSTIRLTEAFF

v_call: TRBV29-1
j_call: TRBJ2-1
clone_size: few
d_call: TRBD2
cdr3_nt: TGCAGCGTTGATGATGCTAGCGGGGGGGCAACTTACAATGAGCAGTTCTTC
cdr3_aa: CSVDDASGGATYNEQFF

v_call: TRBV7-9
j_call: TRBJ2-7
clone_size: few
d_call: -
cdr3_nt: TGTGCCAGCAGCCCCTCGGACAACCACGAGCAGTACTTC
cdr3_aa: CASSPSDNHEQYF

v_call: TRBV6-1
j_call: TRBJ1-2
clone_size: -
d_call: -
cdr3_nt: TGTGCCAGCAGTGAAAGGGGAGTTTATGGCTACACCTTC
cdr3_aa: CASSERGVYGYTF

v_call: TRBV28
j_call: TRBJ1-4
clone_size: few
d_call: -
cdr3_nt: TGTGCCTGCGGGCCCTATAATGAAAAGCTGTTTTTT
cdr3_aa: CACGPYNEKLFF

v_call: TRBV19
j_call: TRBJ2-1
clone_size: -
d_call: TRBD1
cdr3_nt: TGTGCCAGTAGTATGGGGGACAGATACAATGAGCAGTTCTTC
cdr3_aa: CASSMGDRYNEQFF

v_call: TRBV18
j_call: TRBJ1-1
clone_size: -
d_call: -
cdr3_nt: TGTGCCAGCTCACTCGACAGGTTGAACACTGAAGCTTTCTTT
cdr3_aa: CASSLDRLNTEAFF

v_call: TRBV2
j_call: TRBJ2-4
clone_size: -
d_call: -
cdr3_nt: TGTGCCAGCAGACGGCCCGGAGGCAAAAACATTCAGTACTTC
cdr3_aa: CASRRPGGKNIQYF

v_call: TRBV7-9
j_call: TRBJ2-3
clone_size: few
d_call: -
cdr3_nt: TGTGCCAGCAGCCCTGGCCCGGATACGCAGTATTTT
cdr3_aa: CASSPGPDTQYF

v_call: TRBV30
j_call: TRBJ2-5
clone_size: few
d_call: TRBD2
cdr3_nt: TGTGCCTGGAGTCGGGCGGGGGAAGAGACCCAGTACTTC
cdr3_aa: CAWSRAGEETQYF

v_call: TRBV10-2
j_call: TRBJ2-7
clone_size: -
d_call: -
cdr3_nt: TGCGCCAGCAGTGAGTCCCGCCCAGCCCTATTCTTATTC
cdr3_aa: CASSESRPALFLF

v_call: TRBV30
j_call: TRBJ2-7
clone_size: -
d_call: TRBD1
cdr3_nt: TGTGCCTTCCGGGACAGGGCCTACGAGCAGTACTTC
cdr3_aa: CAFRDRAYEQYF

v_call: TRBV29-1
j_call: TRBJ1-1
clone_size: few
d_call: -
cdr3_nt: TGCAGCGTTGAAGCCTTGATAGGGTCCACTGAAGCTTTCTTT
cdr3_aa: CSVEALIGSTEAFF

v_call: TRBV6-5
j_call: TRBJ1-2
clone_size: -
d_call: -
cdr3_nt: TGTGCCAGCAGTTCAGTGGGAATCGGCTATGGCTACACCTTC
cdr3_aa: CASSSVGIGYGYTF

v_call: TRBV29-1
j_call: TRBJ2-7
clone_size: -
d_call: -
cdr3_nt: TGCAGCGTTTCCCAGGAGAACTACGAGCAGTACTTC
cdr3_aa: CSVSQENYEQYF

v_call: TRBV7-6
j_call: TRBJ2-7
clone_size: -
d_call: TRBD2
cdr3_nt: TGTGCCAGCAGCTTATCTAGCGGGGTCTACGAGCAGTACTTC
cdr3_aa: CASSLSSGVYEQYF

v_call: TRBV9
j_call: TRBJ2-1
clone_size: few
d_call: -
cdr3_nt: TGTGCCAGCAGCGTAGCTACGTGGGGTGACAATGAGCAGTTCTTC
cdr3_aa: CASSVATWGDNEQFF

v_call: TRBV29-1
j_call: TRBJ1-2
clone_size: few
d_call: -
cdr3_nt: TGCAGCGTTGACGTCTTTTTTGCCTCTTTGTCTGGCTACACCTTC
cdr3_aa: CSVDVFFASLSGYTF

v_call: TRBV29-1
j_call: TRBJ2-7
clone_size: -
d_call: TRBD2
cdr3_nt: TGCAGCGTCCTAAGAGCAACTAGCGGGGGGGTCTCCTACGAGCAGTACTTC
cdr3_aa: CSVLRATSGGVSYEQYF

v_call: TRBV6-1
j_call: TRBJ1-1
clone_size: -
d_call: -
cdr3_nt: TGTGCCAGCGGACAGACAAACACTGAAGCTTTCTTT
cdr3_aa: CASGQTNTEAFF

v_call: TRBV18
j_call: TRBJ1-6
clone_size: few
d_call: -
cdr3_nt: TGTGCCAGCTCACCACGGGCCCTGGCTGTCGGGACACCCCTCCACTTT
cdr3_aa: CASSPRALAVGTPLHF

v_call: TRBV29-1
j_call: TRBJ2-5
clone_size: few
d_call: TRBD2
cdr3_nt: TGCAGCGTTGGACTAGCGGGGGGTCAAGAGACCCAGTACTTC
cdr3_aa: CSVGLAGGQETQYF

v_call: TRBV6-6
j_call: TRBJ1-5
clone_size: -
d_call: -
cdr3_nt: TGTGCCAGCAGCATGAAAACAGGGAAGGGGAATCAGCCCCAGCATTTT
cdr3_aa: CASSMKTGKGNQPQHF

v_call: TRBV15
j_call: TRBJ2-7
clone_size: -
d_call: -
cdr3_nt: TGTGCCACCAGCAGAGATCGCGGCAGCCCCCTGGAAGTGGACGAGCAGTACTTC
cdr3_aa: CATSRDRGSPLEVDEQYF

v_call: TRBV30
j_call: TRBJ1-6
clone_size: -
d_call: TRBD1
cdr3_nt: TGTGCCTGGAGTTCCCGGGACAGATATAATTCACCCCTCCACTTT
cdr3_aa: CAWSSRDRYNSPLHF

v_call: TRBV29-1
j_call: TRBJ2-3
clone_size: few
d_call: TRBD2
cdr3_nt: TGCAGCGCGACTAGCGGGGGGACCACAGATACGCAGTATTTT
cdr3_aa: CSATSGGTTDTQYF